The 22 T cell receptor beta chains below come from one sample, sequenced in a study of blood T cell repertoires in COVID-19. Using immunoSEQ multiplex PCR, the repertoire was profiled, and TCRdb retains in-frame clones only, with some absent. The table records 150,000 to 200,000 clones, more than 75% of them present only once. The sequencing sample was made of peripheral blood. The receptors shown here come from a human donor in a cohort sampled during active COVID-19.

The rearrangement uses TRBV28 and TRBJ2-7; D is perhaps TRBD1 (5 bases). This CDR3 spans 12 amino acids. Germline V gene sequence: CDR1 MDHEN, CDR2 SYDVKM. Trimming cost V 6 bases and J 5 bases, with 11 bases left between them. For the CDR3, the DNA is TGTGCCAGCAGATCCTCCAGGGACGAGCAGTACTTC. This codes for CASRSSRDEQYF.

Comment on this clone: Other nucleotide sequences from this sample produce the same CDR3. The chain combines TRBV18 with TRBJ1-1; D is perhaps TRBD1 (5 bases). The V end lost 3 bases, the J end lost 1 base, and 6 bases lay between the germline ends. This CDR3 spans 13 amino acids. Germline V gene lookup returns CDR1 KGHSH and CDR2 LQKENI. CDR3 amino acids: CASSPRGNTEAFF. As DNA, the CDR3 is TGTGCCAGCTCACCTAGGGGGAACACTGAAGCTTTCTTT.

The V and J genes are TRBV9 and TRBJ2-1; 13 bases line up with TRBD2. V shed 3 bases, J shed 4 bases, and the junction held 10 bases outside the gene matches. Per germline, CDR1 SGDLS and CDR2 YYNGEE. The CDR3 length is 18 residues. CDR3: CASSAHRPGLAGYNEQFF. The CDR3 bases are TGTGCCAGCAGCGCCCACCGACCGGGACTAGCGGGGTACAATGAGCAGTTCTTC. The entire variable domain, with the rest obtained from reference TRBV9 and TRBJ2-1, is as follows: DSGVTQTPKHLITATGQRVTLRCSPRSGDLSVYWYQQSLDQGLQFLIQYYNGEERAKGNILERFSAQQFPDLHSELNLSSLELGDSALYFCASSAHRPGLAGYNEQFFGPGTRLTVL.

J is TRBJ1-2 and V is TRBV5-5; TRBD1 matches at 7 bases. Trimming cost V 7 bases and J 2 bases; bases outside gene matches: 8. CDR3 length equals 14 residues. Per the germline V gene, CDR1 is SGHKS and CDR2 is YYEKEE (reference sequence). CDR3: CASRSGQPNYGYTF. In nucleotides, the CDR3 is TGTGCCAGCCGATCGGGACAGCCCAACTATGGCTACACCTTC.

This clone was counted between two and nine times. The rearrangement links TRBV20-1 to TRBJ2-7, with TRBD2 identical over 11 bases. The CDR3 spans 16 residues. Trimming at V came to 3 bases and at J to 4 bases, leaving 11 bases not matched to a gene. Germline values: CDR1 DFQATT, CDR2 SNEGSKA (reference sequence). CDR3 residues: CSASGPGLADPYEQYF. In nucleotides, the CDR3 is TGCAGTGCTAGTGGACCGGGACTAGCGGACCCTTACGAGCAGTACTTC.

This clone was recorded a few times. The chain couples TRBV5-6 to TRBJ2-7; the match to TRBD2 covers 12 bases. The CDR3 extends over 15 amino acids. Trimming removed 3 bases from V and 3 bases from J; junction bases left unmatched: 4. In germline, CDR1 is SGHDT, CDR2 YYEEEE. The CDR3 DNA follows: TGTGCCAGCAGCTCACTAGCGGGGGGTTACTACGAGCAGTACTTC. Its protein is CASSSLAGGYYEQYF.

The chain is built from TRBV5-1 and TRBJ2-3, with a tentative D call TRBD1 (6 bases). Per the germline V gene, CDR1 is SGHRS and CDR2 is YFSETQ. The CDR3 is 18 residues long. The V gene lost 4 bases and the J gene lost 0 bases, with 21 bases spanning the gap. CDR3 region: CASSQDRSTGPSTDTQYF. The CDR3 DNA reads as TGCGCCAGCAGCCAGGACAGAAGTACGGGACCCAGCACAGATACGCAGTATTTT.

The chain links TRBV28 to TRBJ2-2, with 12 nucleotides matching TRBD1. This CDR3 comprises 16 residues. The junction had 8 bases not matched to a gene; V was cut back by 4 bases and J by 8 bases. Per the germline V gene, CDR1 is MDHEN and CDR2 is SYDVKM. CDR3 DNA sequence: TGTGCCAGCAGTTCCCCGGGACAGGGGGCCCGTGGGGAGCTGTTTTTT. Its protein product is CASSSPGQGARGELFF.

The rearrangement joins TRBV2 to TRBJ2-7, with 9 bases aligning to TRBD1. The CDR3 extends over 14 amino acids. From germline, CDR1 is SNHLY and CDR2 FYNNEI. J was trimmed by 0 bases and V by 6 bases; bases with no gene match: 3. In DNA form, the CDR3 reads TGTGCCAGCAGACTGACAGGGGGCTCCTACGAGCAGTACTTC. Protein: CASRLTGGSYEQYF.

The chain recombines TRBV30 with TRBJ1-1; unclear D gene. The CDR3 spans 15 residues. The V end lost 0 bases, the J end lost 1 base, and 12 bases lay between the germline ends. Looked up from germline, CDR1 is GTSNPN and CDR2 is SVGIG (reference sequence). DNA for the CDR3: TGTGCCTGGAGTGTACTTCCCCGGTGGAACACTGAAGCTTTCTTT. Translating gives CAWSVLPRWNTEAFF.

J is TRBJ2-5 and V is TRBV7-2; TRBD2 aligns across 10 bases. The length of the CDR3 is 18 residues. The J segment lost 5 bases and the V segment lost 5 bases, leaving 17 bases of the junction unmatched. Per the germline V gene, CDR1 is SGHTA and CDR2 is FQGNSA. The CDR3 DNA is TGTGCCAGCAGCCCCCCCCCTAGCGGGAGTGGTGGTGGGGAGACCCAGTACTTC. Its translation is CASSPPPSGSGGGETQYF.

The V and J genes are TRBV2 and TRBJ2-5; D unclear. The CDR3 loop spans 12 amino acids. V dropped 8 bases and J dropped 4 bases, with 11 bases sitting between them. Per the germline V gene, CDR1 is SNHLY and CDR2 is FYNNEI. The CDR3 is CASGQNRETQYF. Here the CDR3 DNA reads TGTGCCAGCGGCCAGAACCGAGAGACCCAGTACTTC.

The rearrangement links TRBV7-8 to TRBJ2-5, with TRBD1 as a possible D gene (6 bases). The ends were cut back, 1 base at V and 5 bases at J, with 8 bases in the middle. Germline CDR1 SGHVS, CDR2 FQNEAQ. The CDR3 consists of 13 residues. The CDR3 loop is CASSLDRVETQYF. CDR3 nucleotide sequence: TGTGCCAGCAGCTTAGACAGGGTGGAGACCCAGTACTTC.

V usage is TRBV10-1 and J usage is TRBJ1-1; D gene ambiguous. Germline loops: CDR1 WNHNN, CDR2 SYGVQD (reference sequence). This CDR3 spans 13 amino acids. V was clipped by 3 bases and J by 0 bases, with 5 bases between them. CDR3 sequence: CASSEAVNTEAFF. In DNA form, the CDR3 reads TGCGCCAGCAGTGAAGCGGTGAACACTGAAGCTTTCTTT.

This rearrangement joins TRBV5-5 to TRBJ2-7, with 9 bases identical to TRBD1. CDR1 is SGHKS, CDR2 YYEKEE, per germline (reference sequence). J gave up 3 bases and V 4 bases, and 5 bases lay outside the gene matches. CDR3 length equals 14 residues. CDR3 amino acids: CASSPPGQGYEQYF. For the CDR3, the DNA is TGTGCCAGCAGCCCACCGGGACAGGGCTACGAGCAGTACTTC.

This chain connects TRBV6-5 to TRBJ1-2, with unresolved D. Germline CDR1 is MNHEY and CDR2 is SVGAGI. The CDR3 loop spans 13 amino acids. Between the trimmed V and J ends, which lost 5 bases and 8 bases, there was a span of 15 bases. CDR3 in amino acids: CASSNGPTGGYTF. The CDR3 DNA is TGTGCCAGCAGTAACGGGCCGACGGGGGGCTACACCTTC.

The chain uses TRBV24-1 and TRBJ2-1; 13 bases map to TRBD2. CDR1 KGHDR and CDR2 SFDVKD come from the germline V gene. The V gene end was trimmed by 4 bases and the J gene end by 4 bases; junction bases not matched to a gene: 6. The CDR3 is 17 amino acids. The CDR3, as DNA: TGTGCCACCAGTGACACCCGACTAGCGGGAGGTTACAATGAGCAGTTCTTC. This sequence encodes CATSDTRLAGGYNEQFF.

The rearrangement joins TRBV10-3 to TRBJ1-4, with 9 bases lining up with TRBD1. The CDR3 runs to 15 residues. After removal of 1 base from V and 7 bases from J, the junction contained 4 bases not matched to a gene. CDR1 and CDR2 (germline): ENHRY, SYGVKD. The chain's CDR3 is CAISEFTGGGEKLFF. In nucleotides, the CDR3 is TGTGCCATCAGTGAGTTTACAGGGGGCGGTGAAAAACTGTTTTTT.

This chain uses TRBV28 with TRBJ2-7, with 8 bases aligning to TRBD2. The CDR3 is 13 residues long. V lost 6 bases to trimming and J lost 6 bases; unmatched junction nucleotides: 7. The germline V gene encodes CDR1 MDHEN and CDR2 SYDVKM. CDR3 coding DNA: TGTGCCAGCAGGCTGACTAGCGAGGGCGAGCAGTACTTC. Amino acid sequence: CASRLTSEGEQYF.

The count of this clone is one. The chain recombines TRBV5-6 with TRBJ2-1, with a tentative D call TRBD1 (5 bases). V was clipped by 6 bases and J by 6 bases, with 16 bases between them. This CDR3 has 14 amino acids. Germline V lookup: CDR1 SGHDT, CDR2 YYEEEE. CDR3 bases: TGTGCCAGCACCCGGACACACCTCCCCAATGAGCAGTTCTTC. Translated: CASTRTHLPNEQFF.

V gene TRBV29-1 combines with J gene TRBJ2-1; TRBD1 is a possible D gene (5 bases). This CDR3 comprises 12 residues. The germline gives CDR1 SQVTM, CDR2 ANQGSEA. Trimming shortened V by 7 bases and J by 2 bases, and 9 bases separated the two germline ends. CDR3 sequence: CSGGGTYNEQFF. The CDR3 DNA sequence: TGCAGCGGGGGCGGTACCTACAATGAGCAGTTCTTC.

V gene TRBV5-4 combines with J gene TRBJ2-7; TRBD1 matches at 8 bases. Germline V CDR1 and CDR2: SGHNT, YYREEE (reference sequence). Losses at the gene ends were 4 bases for V and 2 bases for J; bases not matched to a gene: 11. The CDR3 extends over 16 amino acids. The CDR3 loop reads CASSTSGGRGPYEQYF. CDR3 bases: TGTGCCAGCAGCACCTCCGGGGGCAGGGGGCCCTACGAGCAGTACTTC.